This T cell receptor beta chain appears in the sequencing data of a study of blood T cell repertoires in COVID-19. Study-wide context: Both acute and convalescent COVID-19 samples were obtained from the United States, Italy and Spain.

The authors' processing: Reference gene primer amplification gave estimated nucleated cell counts. Repertoires were generated with immunoSEQ multiplex PCR, while TCRdb's copy carries only in-frame clones and drops some. V, J and clone size are taken as reported in that table, and D and trimming were inferred from the DNA itself. The sample consists of about 150,000 clones, 75% to 85% of them appearing once. The V and J ends lost 7 bases and 10 bases, in that order; junction bases with no gene match: 11. This CDR3 spans 15 amino acids. Germline V gene data show CDR1 as SGHTA and CDR2 as FQGNSA. This clonotype was obtained from a woman in her seventies with COVID-19, enrolled during active disease. The rearrangement joins TRBV7-2 to TRBJ2-1, with 12 bases that match TRBD1. The sample taken for sequencing was peripheral blood. Here the CDR3 DNA reads TGTGCCAGCACCCCCCCCGGGACAGGGGGCAGCGAGCAGTTCTTC. Translating it yields CASTPPGTGGSEQFF.